Listed below are T cell receptor beta chains from one sample, sequenced in a study of vaccination effects on CD4 cells after COVID-19. Antigen specificity for these receptors is unknown. Assay used: immunoSEQ multiplex PCR; TCRdb lists only in-frame clones, some missing. Here the sample spans around 66,000 clones, 74% being singletons. The sample here was CD4+ T cells from PBMCs cultured without peptide, taken after COVID-19 vaccination. These receptors came from a human donor who received a COVID-19 vaccine. The CDR3 runs from the conserved cysteine through the conserved F or W. A D gene is named only where the DNA matches it firmly. The size field is filled for only some rows; it gives once, few, many or a size class.

v_call,d_call,j_call,clone_size,cdr3_nt,cdr3_aa
TRBV5-1,.,TRBJ1-6,few,TGCGCCAGCAGCAGGACGCAGGGAGGAGATTCACCCCTCCACTTT,CASSRTQGGDSPLHF
TRBV5-6,.,TRBJ1-2,once,TGTGCCAGCAGCTCCTTGACAGTTTTAAACTATGGCTACACCTTC,CASSSLTVLNYGYTF
TRBV5-1,.,TRBJ2-1,.,TGCGCCAGCAGCGGCCTCCGGGACTCCCGGGGTGAGCAGTTCTTC,CASSGLRDSRGEQFF
TRBV24-1,.,TRBJ2-1,.,TGTGCCTCGCGGACTCCCGCCAACAATGAGCAGTTCTTC,CASRTPANNEQFF
TRBV18,.,TRBJ2-5,.,TGTGCCAGCTCACCAGGGCAGCAAGAGACCCAGTACTTC,CASSPGQQETQYF
TRBV18,.,TRBJ2-5,.,TGTGCCAGCTCACCGGGGGGAAGTACGACCCAGTACTTC,CASSPGGSTTQYF
TRBV6-5,.,TRBJ2-2,.,TGTGCCACAAGAAAGGTCACCGGGGAGCTGTTTTTT,CATRKVTGELFF
TRBV6-6,.,TRBJ1-3,.,TGTGCCAGCAGGCAGGGCTCTGGAAACACCATATATTTT,CASRQGSGNTIYF
TRBV3-1/TRBV3-2,.,TRBJ2-5,.,TGTGCCAGCAGCCGCTGGTCCTACCAAGAGACCCAGTACTTC,CASSRWSYQETQYF
TRBV2,TRBD2,TRBJ2-5,once,TGTGCCATCCAGCGAGGGGCTAGCGGGACGGAGACCCAGTACTTC,CAIQRGASGTETQYF
TRBV7-2,TRBD2,TRBJ2-3,.,TGTGCCAGCCGGGCTAGCGGGGGCACAGATACGCAGTATTTT,CASRASGGTDTQYF
TRBV7-2,.,TRBJ1-1,.,TGTGCCAGCAGCTTAAACCGTGGGGGTGCCACTGAAGCTTTCTTT,CASSLNRGGATEAFF
TRBV19,.,TRBJ2-1,.,TGTGCCAGTAGTAAAATCCGGGACGGACCCTACAATGAGCAGTTCTTC,CASSKIRDGPYNEQFF
TRBV24-1,.,TRBJ2-1,.,TGTGCCACCAAGACAGTTCAGGATGAGCAGTTCTTC,CATKTVQDEQFF
TRBV19,TRBD1,TRBJ2-4,.,TGTGCCAGTAGTACAGGGACAGATGGGAACATTCAGTACTTC,CASSTGTDGNIQYF
TRBV5-1,.,TRBJ1-6,.,TGCGCCAGCAGTTCAGACACTCAAAATTCACCCCTCCACTTT,CASSSDTQNSPLHF